The 21 T cell receptor beta chains listed next were all sequenced from one sample in a study of radiotherapy plus CTLA-4 blockade in lung cancer. TCRdb's copy holds only in-frame clones and misses some; the assay was immunoSEQ multiplex PCR. The data show around 86,000 clones, around 86% seen once. The sequencing used peripheral blood, collected from a patient treated with radiotherapy plus ipilimumab. The receptor set was obtained from a human donor with non-small cell lung cancer who had stable disease on radiotherapy plus ipilimumab.

This clone was found a few times. The rearrangement joins TRBV30 to TRBJ2-5; 8 positions agree with TRBD1. This CDR3 comprises 12 residues. Germline CDR1 and CDR2: GTSNPN and SVGIG (reference sequence). V dropped 5 bases and J dropped 2; count of bases not matched to a gene: 1. In DNA, the CDR3 is TGTGCCTGGGGGACAGGACAAGAGACCCAGTACTTC. Amino acids: CAWGTGQETQYF.

Worth noting for this clone: The missing conserved phenylalanine or tryptophan at the end of this CDR3 makes a read error likely. Written as DNA, the CDR3 is TGTGCCAGCAGGGGACGGATGAACACTGAAGCTTTCTCT. It specifies CASRGRMNTEAFS. V is TRBV28 and J is TRBJ1-1, with D maybe TRBD1 (5 bases). Trimming cost V 6 bases and J 0 bases, with 8 bases left between them. CDR1 and CDR2 from the germline V gene are MDHEN and SYDVKM. This CDR3 has 13 amino acids.

V is TRBV25-1 and J is TRBJ2-1, with TRBD1 identical over 10 bases. Germline V gene sequence: CDR1 MGHDK, CDR2 SYGVNS. The CDR3 covers 13 residues. Trimming removed 4 bases from V and 9 bases from J; junction bases left unmatched: 3. CDR3 in amino acids: CASSGTGGIEQFF. The CDR3 nucleotides are TGTGCCAGCAGTGGGACAGGGGGTATTGAGCAGTTCTTC.

V usage is TRBV2 and J usage is TRBJ2-7, with 8 positions matching TRBD1. This CDR3 comprises 14 residues. V lost 5 bases to trimming and J lost 7 bases; unmatched junction nucleotides: 10. Germline V gene data show CDR1 as SNHLY and CDR2 as FYNNEI. CDR3 bases: TGTGCCAGCAGTTCGGGACAGGTTTTGAGTGAGCAGTACTTC. Its protein is CASSSGQVLSEQYF.

Only one count was recorded for this clone. This sequence joins TRBV6-6 and TRBJ2-7, with a possible D match to TRBD2 (5 bases). The CDR3 covers 15 residues. The germline V and J ends were trimmed by 0 bases and 3 bases, with 12 bases remaining between them. From germline, CDR1 is MNHNY and CDR2 SVGAGI (reference sequence). The CDR3 reads CASSYSSLGSYEQYF. The CDR3 DNA sequence: TGTGCCAGCAGTTACTCCTCACTGGGGAGCTACGAGCAGTACTTC.

The genes are TRBV30 and TRBJ2-7; 16 bases align to TRBD2. The germline gives CDR1 GTSNPN, CDR2 SVGIG (reference sequence). V lost 3 bases and J lost 0; bases outside the gene matches: 11. This CDR3 contains 19 residues. The CDR3 region has the DNA TGTGCCTGGAGCGACACCGGGACTAGCGGGAGGGGTTACTCCTACGAGCAGTACTTC. Translation gives CAWSDTGTSGRGYSYEQYF.

V is TRBV5-1 and J is TRBJ2-5, with D unclear. The J call is in doubt because the DNA end fits TRBJ2-7 better. The CDR3 sequence is 16 residues long. Germline V CDR1 and CDR2: SGHRS, YFSETQ. The CDR3 loop reads CASSLPPGSSSYEQYF. The CDR3 DNA reads TGCGCCAGCAGCTTACCGCCCGGGTCCTCAAGCTACGAGCAGTACTTC.

The chain links TRBV19 to TRBJ1-6, with D possibly TRBD1 on 5 matching bases. This CDR3 is 14 amino acids long. Per germline, CDR1 LNHDA and CDR2 SQIVND (reference sequence). V lost 3 bases and J 6 bases, leaving 9 bases between the germline ends. CDR3 amino acids: CASSIVGGNSPLHF. The CDR3 DNA reads TGTGCCAGTAGTATCGTGGGGGGTAATTCACCCCTCCACTTT.

The chain links TRBV5-1 to TRBJ1-1; no firm D call. The CDR3 has 13 amino acids. Trimming pared 1 base from V and 5 bases from J, leaving 9 bases between. CDR1 and CDR2 (germline): SGHRS, YFSETQ. CDR3 nucleotides: TGCGCCAGCAGCTTGTACGAAGGGACTGAAGCTTTCTTT. This gives the protein CASSLYEGTEAFF. Full variable domain (outside the CDR3, taken from reference TRBV5-1 and TRBJ1-1): KAGVTQTPRYLIKTRGQQVTLSCSPISGHRSVSWYQQTPGQGLQFLFEYFSETQRNKGNFPGRFSGRQFSNSRSEMNVSTLELGDSALYLCASSLYEGTEAFFGQGTRLTVV.

V is TRBV7-9 and J is TRBJ1-5; 12 bases line up with TRBD1. The CDR3 has 15 amino acids. J gave up 6 bases and V 5 bases, and 5 bases lay outside the gene matches. Germline V gene data show CDR1 as SEHNR and CDR2 as FQNEAQ (reference sequence). As DNA, the CDR3 is TGTGCCAGCAGCGCGGGACAGGGGGCTGCTCAGCCCCAGCATTTT. Translation gives CASSAGQGAAQPQHF.

The genes are TRBV7-9 and TRBJ2-4; either TRBD1 or TRBD2 may supply D (5 bases each). Germline V gene lookup returns CDR1 SEHNR and CDR2 FQNEAQ (reference sequence). The CDR3 is 12 amino acids. The germline V and J ends were trimmed by 7 bases and 6 bases, with 10 bases remaining between them. CDR3 nucleotide sequence: TGTGCCAGCATGGGGACCGGAAACATTCAGTACTTC. Its translation is CASMGTGNIQYF.

The gene calls are TRBV11-2 and TRBJ2-2, with a weak D call TRBD2 (7 bases). The CDR3 has 17 amino acids. V lost 2 bases, J lost 0 bases, and 13 bases lay in between. From germline, CDR1 is SGHAT and CDR2 FQNNGV. DNA of the CDR3: TGTGCCAGCAGCTTACGGCGCGGGGGCGCGAACACCGGGGAGCTGTTTTTT. Amino acids: CASSLRRGGANTGELFF.

The chain combines TRBV5-4 with TRBJ1-1; TRBD1 might be the D (5 bases). CDR3 length: 13 amino acids. Deletions cut 4 bases from V and 3 bases from J, with 10 bases between. Germline loops: CDR1 SGHNT, CDR2 YYREEE (reference sequence). CDR3 protein: CASSKDTYTEAFF. CDR3 bases: TGTGCCAGCAGCAAGGACACCTACACTGAAGCTTTCTTT.

On this clone itself: This specimen includes other DNA sequences encoding the same CDR3. This chain uses TRBV7-2 with TRBJ1-5; 7 bases line up with TRBD1. Germline V CDR1 and CDR2: SGHTA, FQGNSA. The junction had 11 bases not matched to a gene; V was cut back by 5 bases and J by 1 base. This CDR3 is 17 amino acids long. DNA for the CDR3: TGTGCCAGCAGCGAGACCGGGACAGCCTTCAGCAATCAGCCCCAGCATTTT. Protein: CASSETGTAFSNQPQHF.

The gene calls are TRBV9 and TRBJ2-3, with D perhaps matching TRBD1 or TRBD2 (5 bases each). Per germline, CDR1 SGDLS and CDR2 YYNGEE. Trimming shortened V by 0 bases and J by 1 base, and 6 bases separated the two germline ends. The CDR3 runs to 14 residues. CDR3 in amino acids: CASSVGDRTDTQYF. CDR3 nucleotides: TGTGCCAGCAGCGTAGGGGACCGCACAGATACGCAGTATTTT. The variable domain in full, with the rest retrieved from reference TRBV9 and TRBJ2-3, is DSGVTQTPKHLITATGQRVTLRCSPRSGDLSVYWYQQSLDQGLQFLIQYYNGEERAKGNILERFSAQQFPDLHSELNLSSLELGDSALYFCASSVGDRTDTQYFGPGTRLTVL.

J is TRBJ1-2 and V is TRBV2; perhaps TRBD1 as D (6 bases). From germline, CDR1 is SNHLY and CDR2 FYNNEI. Trimming cost V 3 bases and J 6 bases, with 11 bases left between them. The CDR3 consists of 13 residues. Here the CDR3 reads CASSDMDSNGYTF. CDR3 nucleotide sequence: TGTGCCAGCAGTGATATGGACAGCAATGGCTACACCTTC.

This chain links TRBV9 with TRBJ2-1; tentatively, D is TRBD2 (6 bases). The CDR3 is made up of 16 amino acids. The V end lost 3 bases, the J end lost 1 base, and 14 bases lay between the germline ends. Germline CDR1 reads SGDLS; CDR2 reads YYNGEE. The CDR3 loop is CASSALVGGSYNEQFF. CDR3 nucleotide sequence: TGTGCCAGCAGCGCCCTAGTAGGAGGGTCCTACAATGAGCAGTTCTTC.

The chain recombines TRBV18 with TRBJ2-1, with 9 positions matching TRBD1. Germline values: CDR1 KGHSH, CDR2 LQKENI. The CDR3 extends over 15 amino acids. Trimming at V came to 5 bases and at J to 7 bases, leaving 9 bases not matched to a gene. In DNA, the CDR3 is TGTGCCAGCTCATCCACAGGGGGCGCGTGGAATGAGCAGTTCTTC. Its translation is CASSSTGGAWNEQFF.

The chain is built from TRBV28 and TRBJ2-7; possibly TRBD1 for D (6 bases). Germline V gene data show CDR1 as MDHEN and CDR2 as SYDVKM. The CDR3 contains 13 residues. Trimming took 3 bases from V and 4 from J, leaving 10 bases between them. CDR3 nucleotides: TGTGCCAGCAGTTTGGTGCAGGGGTACGAGCAGTACTTC. It encodes CASSLVQGYEQYF.

This clone has just a few counts. The gene calls are TRBV6-6 and TRBJ1-6; 7 nucleotides align to TRBD1. CDR1 and CDR2 from the germline V gene are MNHNY and SVGAGI (reference sequence). The length of the CDR3 is 13 residues. Germline trimming cut 8 bases from V and 10 bases from J; bases unmatched to any gene: 8. The CDR3 DNA sequence: TGTGCCAGCGGAGGGGGCCGTCGATCACCCCTCCACTTT. Translated, it gives CASGGGRRSPLHF.

The gene calls are TRBV7-6 and TRBJ2-5, with unresolved D. The germline CDR1 and CDR2 sequences are SGHVS and FNYEAQ. This CDR3 has 12 amino acids. Trimming stripped 5 bases from V and 7 bases from J, with 11 bases between. CDR3 DNA: TGTGCCAGCAGCCGGAACCCGGGGACCCAGTACTTC. Its protein product is CASSRNPGTQYF.